These T cell receptor beta chains were read from a single sample in a study of post-analysis software for immune sequencing data. TCRdb recomputed calls from the PCR reads with MiXCR, one row per CDR3 protein. The top ten hold around 4.7% of the sample, which has fewer than 900,000 distinct CDR3 sequences, more than 45% seen once. Sequences were obtained from blood. These receptors were obtained from a girl aged 10 to 17 with multiple sclerosis. CDR3s include the opening cysteine and the closing phenylalanine or tryptophan. The D gene is left open where the match is weak. Clone sizes are given selectively: once, few, many, or a class where the clone is expanded.

TRBV13	.	TRBJ1-4	.	13	TGTGCCAGCAGCGGGGGGGTCAATGAAAAACTGTTTTTT	CASSGGVNEKLFF
TRBV27	.	TRBJ2-7	TRBD1	14	TGTGCCAGCAGTTTCCGAGGACAGGGAGTTGGGCAGTACTTC	CASSFRGQGVGQYF
TRBV7-2	.	TRBJ2-7	.	15	TGTGCCAGCAGCTTACTTTCAGGGCAGCCCTACGAGCAGTACTTC	CASSLLSGQPYEQYF
TRBV4-3	few	TRBJ2-1	TRBD2	19	TGCGCCAGCAGCCAAGATGGGCTAGCGGGAGGTATCTCCTACAATGAGCAGTTCTTC	CASSQDGLAGGISYNEQFF
TRBV29-1	.	TRBJ1-1	.	13	TGCAGCGTTGAAAGTGCGGGAAACACTGAAGCTTTCTTT	CSVESAGNTEAFF
TRBV30	.	TRBJ1-2	.	11	TGTGCCTGGAGTGACAGGGCTGGCTGCACCTTC	CAWSDRAGCTF
TRBV7-2	.	TRBJ2-7	.	12	TGTGCCAGCAGCCTCCGGTACAATGAGCAGTACTTC	CASSLRYNEQYF
TRBV6-4	once	TRBJ2-3	.	17	TGTGCCAGCAGTGACGGGGGGGCCCGAGGAGGGACAGATACGCAGTATTTT	CASSDGGARGGTDTQYF
TRBV13	.	TRBJ2-7	.	17	TGTGCCAGCAGCTTAGGCCAGAGACTAGGTGGGGACTACGAGCAGTACTTC	CASSLGQRLGGDYEQYF
TRBV12-3/TRBV12-4	.	TRBJ2-1	TRBD1	15	TGTGCCAGCAGCCCCCGGGACAGGCACGCCGGTGAGCAGTTCTTC	CASSPRDRHAGEQFF
TRBV5-6	once	TRBJ2-5	TRBD1	14	TGTGCCAGCAGCCCAGGGGACAGGGAGGGTGAGCAGTACTTC	CASSPGDREGEQYF
TRBV12-3/TRBV12-4	few	TRBJ2-1	TRBD2	15	TGTGCCAGCAGTTTCAGCGGGAGGGGCCACAATGAGCAGTTCTTC	CASSFSGRGHNEQFF
TRBV28	.	TRBJ2-7	TRBD1	14	TGTGCCGGCAGTTTCGGACAGGGGGATCTCGAGCAGTACTTC	CAGSFGQGDLEQYF
TRBV30	.	TRBJ1-2	.	14	TGTGCCTGGAGTGACGAAATCGGGGTGTACGGCTACACCTTC	CAWSDEIGVYGYTF
TRBV6-6	few	TRBJ1-6	TRBD1	16	TGTGCCAGCAGCCCTTCTTGGGGACAGGGGAATTCACCCCTCCACTTT	CASSPSWGQGNSPLHF
TRBV29-1	.	TRBJ1-1	TRBD1	15	TGCAGCGTTGATGACAGGGCTCGGTCGAGCACTGAAGCTTTCTTT	CSVDDRARSSTEAFF
TRBV20-1	.	TRBJ2-1	TRBD2	13	TGCAGTGCGCTAGGGACTAGCGGGAGTGGGAAGTTCTTC	CSALGTSGSGKFF
TRBV14	.	TRBJ2-1	.	12	TGTGCCAGCAGCAACGGGCCGAATGAGCAGTTCTTC	CASSNGPNEQFF
TRBV29-1	.	TRBJ2-5	TRBD2	13	TGCAGCGTAACGGGACTAGCAGGAGAGACCCAGTACTTC	CSVTGLAGETQYF
TRBV4-3	.	TRBJ2-3	TRBD1	16	TGCGCCAGCGCCTCCGGGACAGGAGATTACACAGATACGCAGTATTTT	CASASGTGDYTDTQYF
TRBV20-1	.	TRBJ2-7	.	12	TGCAGTGCTAGAGAGGAGGGCTACGAGCAGTACTTC	CSAREEGYEQYF
TRBV2	.	TRBJ2-1	.	15	TGTGCCAGCATCGGCCGGGACAATCCCTACAATGAGCAGTTCTTC	CASIGRDNPYNEQFF
TRBV27	.	TRBJ2-3	.	17	TGTGCCAGCAGCTTAACGGCGGGAAGAACGGGACAAGATACGCAGTATTTT	CASSLTAGRTGQDTQYF
TRBV2	few	TRBJ2-7	.	12	TGTGCCAGCTGCATTTCAATCTACGAGCAGTACTTC	CASCISIYEQYF
TRBV5-1	once	TRBJ1-2	TRBD1	12	TGCGCCAGCAGCCCCGGGACAGGAGGCTACACCTTC	CASSPGTGGYTF
TRBV7-2	once	TRBJ1-2	TRBD1	16	TGTGCCAGCAGCTTAGAAGGGACAGGGGGGAGCTATGGCTACACCTTC	CASSLEGTGGSYGYTF
TRBV6-5	few	TRBJ2-1	TRBD2	15	TGTGCCAGCAGTTCTAGCGGGAGGGAATACAATGAGCAGTTCTTC	CASSSSGREYNEQFF
TRBV5-1	few	TRBJ2-5	TRBD2	15	TGCGCCAGCAGCTTGGTACCGGGGGGTCAAGAGACCCAGTACTTC	CASSLVPGGQETQYF
TRBV9	.	TRBJ1-4	.	15	TGTGCCAGCAGCGTTATGGGTACGACTAATGAAAAACTGTTTTTT	CASSVMGTTNEKLFF
TRBV29-1	few	TRBJ1-2	.	13	TGCAGCGCCGGGGGGGCGGTGAACTATGGCTACACCTTC	CSAGGAVNYGYTF
TRBV20-1	.	TRBJ2-4	.	14	TGCAGTGCTACCGAACGACTAGGACTAAACATTCAGTACTTC	CSATERLGLNIQYF
TRBV6-6	.	TRBJ2-3	.	14	TGTGCCAGCAGTGAGGAGGGCCGGGCAGATACGCAGTATTTT	CASSEEGRADTQYF
TRBV4-1	.	TRBJ2-7	TRBD2	20	TGCGCCAGCAGCCAAGATATGGCCGGACCGGGACTAGCGGTCTCCTACGAGCAGTACTTC	CASSQDMAGPGLAVSYEQYF
TRBV5-1	.	TRBJ2-2	.	16	TGCGCCAGCAGCCCCGCTACATCTACGAACACCGGGGAGCTGTTTTTT	CASSPATSTNTGELFF
TRBV6-1	.	TRBJ2-7	.	12	TGTGCCAGCAGTGTGGACGTAAGCGAGCAGTACTTC	CASSVDVSEQYF
TRBV29-1	many	TRBJ2-7	.	12	TGCAGCGTGGCTCCTAGCGACTACGAGCAGTACTTC	CSVAPSDYEQYF
TRBV20-1	.	TRBJ2-1	.	13	TGCAGTGCCCCTAGGAGGGGAAGGAATGAGCAGTTCTTC	CSAPRRGRNEQFF
TRBV10-3	.	TRBJ2-5	.	14	TGTGCCATCAGCAAGAGGGTACAGCAAGAGACCCAGTACTTC	CAISKRVQQETQYF
TRBV24-1	once	TRBJ2-3	.	16	TGTGCCACCGCCCATAGCGCCACGCTAGGAACAGATACGCAGTATTTT	CATAHSATLGTDTQYF
TRBV11-2	.	TRBJ2-4	.	13	TGTGCCAGCAGCCATCTAGCCAAAAACATTCAGTACTTC	CASSHLAKNIQYF
TRBV6-2/TRBV6-3	.	TRBJ2-3	.	12	TGTGCCAGCAGTTACTCGAGGGATACGCAGTATTTT	CASSYSRDTQYF
TRBV27	.	TRBJ2-6	.	15	TGTGCCAGCAGTCCCTACATAGGCGGGGCCAACGTCCTGACTTTC	CASSPYIGGANVLTF
TRBV7-6	few	TRBJ1-2	.	12	TGTGCCAGCAGCTTAGATGGGAATGGCTACACCTTC	CASSLDGNGYTF
TRBV28	.	TRBJ2-7	.	12	TGTGCCAGCAGTTTACCGAGTTTCGAGCAGTACTTC	CASSLPSFEQYF
TRBV20-1	.	TRBJ2-3	.	12	TGCAGTGCCGTAGCCCGCACAGATACGCAGTATTTT	CSAVARTDTQYF
TRBV7-9	.	TRBJ2-7	.	14	TGTGCCAGCAGCTTAGAGGGCGCGAAAAGCGAGCAGTACTTC	CASSLEGAKSEQYF
TRBV7-3	.	TRBJ1-1	TRBD1	16	TGTGCCAGCAGCCCGACCGGGACAGGGGGCGACACTGAAGCTTTCTTT	CASSPTGTGGDTEAFF
TRBV29-1	few	TRBJ1-5	.	13	TGCAGCGTACAGGGAAATAGCAATCAGCCCCAGCATTTT	CSVQGNSNQPQHF
TRBV12-3/TRBV12-4	few	TRBJ1-2	TRBD1	14	TGTGCCAGCAGCTCACAGGGGGCTAGCTATGGCTACACCTTC	CASSSQGASYGYTF
TRBV7-9	.	TRBJ2-4	.	14	TGTGCCAGCAGCTACGGGGCCGGAGGAAACATTCAGTACTTC	CASSYGAGGNIQYF
TRBV7-9	.	TRBJ2-5	TRBD1	15	TGTGCCAGCAGTCAGATTTCCGGGACAGGAGAGACCCAGTACTTC	CASSQISGTGETQYF
TRBV5-1	.	TRBJ2-1	TRBD2	14	TGCGCCAGCAGACCAGCGGGGGCTATGAATGAGCAGTTCTTC	CASRPAGAMNEQFF
TRBV14	.	TRBJ2-1	.	12	TGTGCCAGCAGCCGAAAGGGGGATGAGCAGTTCTTC	CASSRKGDEQFF